Listed below are T cell receptor beta chains from one sample, sequenced in a study of cytomegalovirus exposure and HLA in healthy donors. This table comes from immunoSEQ multiplex PCR, and its TCRdb copy is limited to in-frame clones, with some not included. The sample shows under 150,000 clones, about 83% of them seen only once. The sample consisted of PBMCs. The receptors were gathered from a man aged 25-45 years in good health and CMV-seronegative. The CDR3 runs from the conserved cysteine through the conserved F or W. D genes are given only for firm matches. Size values are once, few and many counts, or a class for expanded clones, and some rows have none.

v_call: TRBV18
j_call: TRBJ2-3
clone_size: few
d_call: TRBD1
cdr3_aa: CASSLLPGTGKGTDTQYF
cdr3_nt: TGTGCCAGCTCACTCCTCCCCGGGACAGGGAAGGGCACAGATACGCAGTATTTT

v_call: TRBV5-1
j_call: TRBJ1-2
clone_size: .
d_call: .
cdr3_aa: CASSLPSQGGYTF
cdr3_nt: TGCGCCAGCAGCCTCCCCTCACAGGGCGGCTACACCTTC

v_call: TRBV4-3
j_call: TRBJ2-5
clone_size: .
d_call: TRBD1
cdr3_aa: CASSQRGGTGGETQYF
cdr3_nt: TGCGCCAGCAGCCAGAGGGGAGGGACAGGGGGAGAGACCCAGTACTTC

v_call: TRBV4-2
j_call: TRBJ2-7
clone_size: .
d_call: TRBD1
cdr3_aa: CASSQDLRGQTTSYEQYF
cdr3_nt: TGTGCCAGCAGCCAAGATCTAAGGGGACAGACCACCTCCTACGAGCAGTACTTC

v_call: TRBV5-6
j_call: TRBJ2-3
clone_size: .
d_call: TRBD2
cdr3_aa: CASSRPPLAGVTDTQYF
cdr3_nt: TGTGCCAGCAGCCGTCCCCCACTAGCGGGAGTAACAGATACGCAGTATTTT

v_call: TRBV29-1
j_call: TRBJ2-1
clone_size: .
d_call: TRBD1
cdr3_aa: CSVGQGGAFSGVNEQFF
cdr3_nt: TGCAGCGTAGGACAGGGTGGCGCCTTTTCCGGGGTCAATGAGCAGTTCTTC

v_call: TRBV29-1
j_call: TRBJ1-2
clone_size: .
d_call: .
cdr3_aa: CSAAEGGSYGYTF
cdr3_nt: TGCAGCGCCGCCGAAGGGGGTAGCTATGGCTACACCTTC

v_call: TRBV7-9
j_call: TRBJ2-1
clone_size: .
d_call: TRBD1
cdr3_aa: CASSFRQGRRDEQFF
cdr3_nt: TGTGCCAGCAGCTTCAGACAGGGGAGAAGGGATGAGCAGTTCTTC

v_call: TRBV12-5
j_call: TRBJ2-2
clone_size: .
d_call: TRBD1
cdr3_aa: CASGTGQGNTGELFF
cdr3_nt: TGTGCTAGTGGTACGGGACAGGGGAACACCGGGGAGCTGTTTTTT

v_call: TRBV15
j_call: TRBJ2-4
clone_size: .
d_call: TRBD1
cdr3_aa: CATSRGGTGYIQYF
cdr3_nt: TGTGCCACCAGCAGGGGTGGGACAGGGTACATTCAGTACTTC

v_call: TRBV5-1
j_call: TRBJ2-7
clone_size: .
d_call: TRBD1
cdr3_aa: CASSWGTGTHYEQYF
cdr3_nt: TGCGCCAGCAGCTGGGGGACAGGGACCCACTACGAGCAGTACTTC

v_call: TRBV5-1
j_call: TRBJ2-2
clone_size: .
d_call: TRBD1
cdr3_aa: CASSLAGQGFAGELFF
cdr3_nt: TGCGCCAGCAGCTTGGCGGGACAGGGGTTCGCCGGGGAGCTGTTTTTT

v_call: TRBV19
j_call: TRBJ1-2
clone_size: .
d_call: .
cdr3_aa: CASSIDSNYGYTF
cdr3_nt: TGTGCCAGTAGTATCGACAGCAACTATGGCTACACCTTC

v_call: TRBV7-8
j_call: TRBJ2-1
clone_size: .
d_call: .
cdr3_aa: CASSLAHSYTAYNEQFF
cdr3_nt: TGTGCCAGCAGCTTAGCGCATAGCTATACGGCGTACAATGAGCAGTTCTTC

v_call: TRBV10-3
j_call: TRBJ2-7
clone_size: .
d_call: TRBD2
cdr3_aa: CAIKGTSGGHEQYF
cdr3_nt: TGTGCCATCAAAGGGACTAGCGGGGGCCACGAGCAGTACTTC

v_call: TRBV19
j_call: TRBJ2-7
clone_size: .
d_call: TRBD1
cdr3_aa: CASKDRADEQYF
cdr3_nt: TGTGCCAGTAAAGACAGGGCCGACGAGCAGTACTTC

v_call: TRBV19
j_call: TRBJ1-1
clone_size: once
d_call: TRBD1
cdr3_aa: CASSIVTGTGATEAFF
cdr3_nt: TGTGCCAGTAGTATTGTTACCGGGACAGGGGCCACTGAAGCTTTCTTT

v_call: TRBV6-5
j_call: TRBJ2-1
clone_size: .
d_call: .
cdr3_aa: CASSYSDSSQEQFF
cdr3_nt: TGTGCCAGCAGTTACTCTGACTCAAGCCAGGAGCAGTTCTTC

v_call: TRBV5-1
j_call: TRBJ2-7
clone_size: once
d_call: TRBD2
cdr3_aa: CASSLGGGAFEQYF
cdr3_nt: TGCGCCAGCAGCTTGGGCGGGGGGGCATTCGAGCAGTACTTC

v_call: TRBV12-5
j_call: TRBJ1-1
clone_size: .
d_call: .
cdr3_aa: CASGLQGSTEAFF
cdr3_nt: TGTGCTAGTGGTTTGCAGGGGAGCACTGAAGCTTTCTTT

v_call: TRBV28
j_call: TRBJ2-7
clone_size: .
d_call: TRBD2
cdr3_aa: CASSLPAGLEQYF
cdr3_nt: TGTGCCAGCAGTCTACCAGCGGGGCTCGAGCAGTACTTC

v_call: TRBV19
j_call: TRBJ2-2
clone_size: .
d_call: TRBD2
cdr3_aa: CASSAGASGSYTGELFF
cdr3_nt: TGTGCCAGTAGTGCCGGGGCTAGCGGGAGTTACACCGGGGAGCTGTTTTTT

v_call: TRBV30
j_call: TRBJ1-5
clone_size: .
d_call: .
cdr3_aa: CAWSGGWGTNNQPQHF
cdr3_nt: TGTGCCTGGAGTGGGGGATGGGGGACTAACAATCAGCCCCAGCATTTT

v_call: TRBV7-9
j_call: TRBJ1-3
clone_size: once
d_call: .
cdr3_aa: CASSAGENSGNTIYF
cdr3_nt: TGTGCCAGCAGCGCCGGAGAGAACTCTGGAAACACCATATATTTT

v_call: TRBV6-6
j_call: TRBJ2-5
clone_size: .
d_call: .
cdr3_aa: CASSYSNLETQYF
cdr3_nt: TGTGCCAGCAGTTACTCTAATCTGGAGACCCAGTACTTC

v_call: TRBV7-9
j_call: TRBJ1-1
clone_size: few
d_call: .
cdr3_aa: CASSLSHTSIMNTEAFF
cdr3_nt: TGTGCCAGCAGCTTAAGCCATACGAGTATCATGAACACTGAAGCTTTCTTT

v_call: TRBV29-1
j_call: TRBJ1-5
clone_size: .
d_call: .
cdr3_aa: CSVGSGLRQPQHF
cdr3_nt: TGCAGCGTTGGGTCAGGGCTGAGACAGCCCCAGCATTTT

v_call: TRBV6-6
j_call: TRBJ2-7
clone_size: .
d_call: TRBD1
cdr3_aa: CASSPYPRDSSYEQYF
cdr3_nt: TGTGCCAGCAGCCCTTATCCCCGGGACAGCTCCTACGAGCAGTACTTC

v_call: TRBV7-9
j_call: TRBJ1-1
clone_size: .
d_call: TRBD1
cdr3_aa: CASSLPLGPGTGIEAFF
cdr3_nt: TGTGCCAGCAGCTTACCCTTAGGTCCCGGGACAGGGATTGAAGCTTTCTTT

v_call: TRBV12-5
j_call: TRBJ1-1
clone_size: .
d_call: TRBD1
cdr3_aa: CASGLGTQGATEAFF
cdr3_nt: TGTGCTAGTGGTTTGGGGACACAGGGGGCGACTGAAGCTTTCTTT

v_call: TRBV7-9
j_call: TRBJ1-4
clone_size: .
d_call: .
cdr3_aa: CASSLEGSFSGKLFF
cdr3_nt: TGTGCCAGCAGCTTAGAAGGCAGTTTTTCAGGAAAACTGTTTTTT

v_call: TRBV27
j_call: TRBJ1-2
clone_size: .
d_call: .
cdr3_aa: CASSLMGQITANYGYTF
cdr3_nt: TGTGCCAGCAGTTTAATGGGGCAGATAACGGCTAACTATGGCTACACCTTC

v_call: TRBV7-9
j_call: TRBJ1-5
clone_size: .
d_call: .
cdr3_aa: CASSLEGVAPQHF
cdr3_nt: TGTGCCAGCAGCTTAGAAGGGGTAGCGCCCCAGCATTTT

v_call: TRBV9
j_call: TRBJ1-2
clone_size: .
d_call: TRBD1
cdr3_aa: CASSPRDSANYGYTF
cdr3_nt: TGTGCCAGCAGCCCGAGGGACAGCGCTAACTATGGCTACACCTTC